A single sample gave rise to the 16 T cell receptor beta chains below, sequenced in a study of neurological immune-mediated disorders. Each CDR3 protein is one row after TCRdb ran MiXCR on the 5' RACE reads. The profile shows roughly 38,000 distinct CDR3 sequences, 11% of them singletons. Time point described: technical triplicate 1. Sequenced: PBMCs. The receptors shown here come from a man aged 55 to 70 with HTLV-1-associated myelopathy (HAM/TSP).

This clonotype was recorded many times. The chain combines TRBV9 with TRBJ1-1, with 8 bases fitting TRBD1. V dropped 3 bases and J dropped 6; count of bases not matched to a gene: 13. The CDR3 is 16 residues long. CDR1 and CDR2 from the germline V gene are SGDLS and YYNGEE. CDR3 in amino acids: CASSAIQGADLAEAFF. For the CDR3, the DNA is TGTGCCAGCAGCGCGATTCAGGGGGCGGACTTGGCTGAAGCTTTCTTT.

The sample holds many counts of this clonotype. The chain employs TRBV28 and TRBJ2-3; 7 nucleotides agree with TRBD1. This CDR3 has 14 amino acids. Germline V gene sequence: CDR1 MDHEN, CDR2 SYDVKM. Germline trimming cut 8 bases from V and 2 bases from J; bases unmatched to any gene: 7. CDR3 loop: CASYPGQNTDTQYF. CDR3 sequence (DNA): TGTGCCAGCTACCCGGGACAGAACACAGATACGCAGTATTTT.

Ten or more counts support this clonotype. The CDR3 region is CASSPTGEGPRSTF. The DNA of the CDR3 is TGTGCCAGCAGCCCCACGGGCGAGGGTCCGCGGTCTACCTTC. V and J are TRBV7-9 and TRBJ1-2; D unclear. Deletions cut 5 bases from V and 14 bases from J, with 24 bases between. This CDR3 has 14 amino acids. Germline CDR1 and CDR2: SEHNR and FQNEAQ (reference sequence).

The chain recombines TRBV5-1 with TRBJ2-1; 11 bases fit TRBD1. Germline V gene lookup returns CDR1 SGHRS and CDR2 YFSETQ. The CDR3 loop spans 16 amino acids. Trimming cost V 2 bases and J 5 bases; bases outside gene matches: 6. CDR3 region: CASSFTGTGGNNEQFF. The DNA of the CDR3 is TGCGCCAGCAGCTTTACCGGGACAGGGGGGAACAATGAGCAGTTCTTC.

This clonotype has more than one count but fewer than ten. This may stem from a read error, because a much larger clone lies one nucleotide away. In DNA form, the CDR3 reads TGTGCCAACAGCTTCAGGGGGCAGGAGCCAAGGGCTGAAGCTTTCTTT. It is translated as CANSFRGQEPRAEAFF. The chain employs TRBV5-5 and TRBJ1-1; 8 positions agree with TRBD1. The CDR3 is made up of 16 amino acids. The germline gives CDR1 SGHKS, CDR2 YYEKEE (reference sequence).

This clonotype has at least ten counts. The CDR3 DNA is TGTGCCAGCAGTGAGGACAGGGGAGACACTGAAGCTTTCTTT. Translation: CASSEDRGDTEAFF. The chain carries TRBV6-1 and TRBJ1-1; TRBD1 matches at 9 bases. With V trimmed by 3 bases and J by 3 bases, 2 bases remained unmatched. The CDR3 totals 14 residues. Germline values: CDR1 MNHNS, CDR2 SASEGT.

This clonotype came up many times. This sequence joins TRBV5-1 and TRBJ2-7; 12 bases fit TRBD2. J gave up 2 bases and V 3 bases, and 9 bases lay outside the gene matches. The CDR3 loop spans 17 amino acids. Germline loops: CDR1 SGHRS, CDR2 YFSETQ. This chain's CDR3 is CASSSPGTSGSPYEQYF. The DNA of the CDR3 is TGCGCCAGCAGCTCGCCCGGGACTAGCGGGTCCCCCTACGAGCAGTACTTC.

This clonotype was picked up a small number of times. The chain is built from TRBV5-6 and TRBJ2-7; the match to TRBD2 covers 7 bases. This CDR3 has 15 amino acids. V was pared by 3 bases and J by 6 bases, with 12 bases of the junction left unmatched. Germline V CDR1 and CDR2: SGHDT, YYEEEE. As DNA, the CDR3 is TGTGCCAGCAGCTGGTCCGGGGACTGGGAGGGCGAGCAGTACTTC. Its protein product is CASSWSGDWEGEQYF.

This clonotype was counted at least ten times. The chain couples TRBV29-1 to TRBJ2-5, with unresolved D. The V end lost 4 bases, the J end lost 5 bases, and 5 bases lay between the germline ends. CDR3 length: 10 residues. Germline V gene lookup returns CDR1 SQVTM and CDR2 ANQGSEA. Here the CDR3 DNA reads TGCAGCGTTGCGACGGAGACCCAGTACTTC. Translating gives CSVATETQYF.

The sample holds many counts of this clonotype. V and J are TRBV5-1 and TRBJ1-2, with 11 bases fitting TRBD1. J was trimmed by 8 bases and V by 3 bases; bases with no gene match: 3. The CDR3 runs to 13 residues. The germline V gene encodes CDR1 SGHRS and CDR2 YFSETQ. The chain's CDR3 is CASSSGQGGGYTF. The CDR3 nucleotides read TGCGCCAGCAGCTCGGGACAGGGGGGAGGCTACACCTTC.

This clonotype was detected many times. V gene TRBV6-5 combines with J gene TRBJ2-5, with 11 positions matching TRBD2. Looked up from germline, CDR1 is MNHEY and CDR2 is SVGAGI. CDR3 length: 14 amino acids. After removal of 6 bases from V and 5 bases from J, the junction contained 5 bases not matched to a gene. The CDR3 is CASSPGLAAETQYF. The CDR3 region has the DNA TGTGCCAGCAGCCCGGGACTAGCGGCTGAGACCCAGTACTTC.

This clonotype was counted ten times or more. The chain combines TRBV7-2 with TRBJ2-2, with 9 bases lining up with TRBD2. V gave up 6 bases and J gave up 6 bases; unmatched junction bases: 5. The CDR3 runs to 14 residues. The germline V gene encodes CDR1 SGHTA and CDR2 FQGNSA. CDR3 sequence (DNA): TGTGCCAGCAGTCGCGGGGGGGGGCCCGGGGAGCTGTTTTTT. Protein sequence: CASSRGGGPGELFF.

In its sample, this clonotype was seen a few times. CDR3 region: CSARAPSDTYEQYF. For the CDR3, the DNA is TGCAGTGCTAGAGCGCCTAGCGACACCTACGAGCAGTACTTC. The J gene is TRBJ2-7, the V gene TRBV20-1, with D perhaps TRBD2 (6 bases). This CDR3 is 14 amino acids long. Trimming took off 1 base at V and 2 bases at J, with 12 bases between the two ends. The germline V gene encodes CDR1 DFQATT and CDR2 SNEGSKA (reference sequence).

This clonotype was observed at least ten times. CDR3 protein: CASWTNEAYEQYF. The CDR3 DNA is TGTGCCAGCTGGACAAACGAGGCCTACGAGCAGTACTTC. The chain recombines TRBV6-6 with TRBJ2-7; weak D call: TRBD1 (5 bases). The V gene's germline CDR1 is MNHNY and CDR2 SVGAGI (reference sequence). V gave up 8 bases and J gave up 2 bases, with 13 bases separating them. This CDR3 is built from 13 residues.

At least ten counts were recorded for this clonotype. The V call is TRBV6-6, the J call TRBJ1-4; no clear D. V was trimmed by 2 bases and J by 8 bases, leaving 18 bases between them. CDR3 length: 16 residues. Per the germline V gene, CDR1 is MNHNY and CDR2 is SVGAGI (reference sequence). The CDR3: CASSYVSGIRPEKLFF. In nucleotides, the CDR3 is TGTGCCAGCAGTTACGTATCCGGGATCCGCCCCGAAAAACTGTTTTTT.

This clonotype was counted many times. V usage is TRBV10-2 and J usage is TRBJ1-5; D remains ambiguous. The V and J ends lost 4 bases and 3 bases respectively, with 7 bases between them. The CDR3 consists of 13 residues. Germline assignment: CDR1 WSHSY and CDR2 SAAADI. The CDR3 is CASSGTSNQPQHF. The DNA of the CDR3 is TGCGCCAGCAGTGGGACGTCCAATCAGCCCCAGCATTTT.